Listed here are 29 T cell receptor beta chains from one sample, sequenced in a study of blood T cells in healthy people across ages. Then a second PCR, running roughly 6 to 11 cycles, was carried out with a sample-barcoded 5' primer and a J-beta primer mix. TCRdb fed the 5' RACE reads into MiXCR, producing one record per CDR3 protein. Altogether just under 900,000 distinct CDR3 sequences are present, around 26% being singletons, with the ten largest covering roughly a sixth. The sample taken for sequencing was blood. Receptors were obtained from an elderly woman in good health.

The chain employs TRBV5-5 and TRBJ1-6, with D perhaps TRBD1 (5 bases). The germline V and J ends were trimmed by 3 bases and 4 bases, with 8 bases remaining between them. The CDR3 covers 14 residues. From germline, CDR1 is SGHKS and CDR2 YYEKEE (reference sequence). Here the CDR3 reads CASSSGAYNSPLHF. Here the CDR3 DNA reads TGTGCCAGCAGCTCCGGGGCATATAATTCACCCCTCCACTTT. The whole variable domain, remainder taken from reference TRBV5-5 and TRBJ1-6, is DAGVTQSPTHLIKTRGQQVTLRCSPISGHKSVSWYQQVLGQGPQFIFQYYEKEERGRGNFPDRFSARQFPNYSSELNVNALLLGDSALYLCASSSGAYNSPLHFGNGTRLTVT.

The sample holds many counts of this clonotype. The chain links TRBV6-5 to TRBJ2-7, with D possibly TRBD1 on 6 matching bases. V was trimmed by 8 bases and J by 2 bases, leaving 16 bases between them. Germline V CDR1 and CDR2: MNHEY, SVGAGI. The CDR3 spans 14 residues. CDR3 DNA: TGTGCCAGCGGTACTACAGGGTCTACCTACGAGCAGTACTTC. It translates to CASGTTGSTYEQYF.

This clonotype was picked up one time. A junction end diverges from the germline sequence, so it may reflect a read error. This rearrangement joins TRBV7-2 to TRBJ1-5; maybe TRBD1 (6 bases). In germline, CDR1 is SGHTA, CDR2 FQGNSA. The CDR3 contains 12 residues. The CDR3 DNA reads TGTGTCAGCAGCCCCCCTGGACAGATTCAGCATTTT. Amino acids: CVSSPPGQIQHF. Supplemented by reference TRBV7-2 and TRBJ1-5, the full variable domain reads GAGVSQSPSNKVTEKGKDVELRCDPISGHTALYWYRQSLGQGLEFLIYFQGNSAPDKSGLPSDRFSAERTGGSVSTLTIQRTQQEDSAVYLCVSSPPGQIQHFGDGTRLSIL.

The chain recombines TRBV3-1 with TRBJ1-1; possibly TRBD1 for D (6 bases). Trimming removed 7 bases from V and 4 bases from J, with 19 bases in between. Germline CDR1 and CDR2: LGHDT and YNNKEL (reference sequence). CDR3 length: 15 amino acids. The chain's CDR3 is CASISKGGLGTEAFF. CDR3 DNA: TGTGCCAGCATATCAAAAGGGGGGCTCGGCACTGAAGCTTTCTTT.

In the case of this clonotype: A read error is possible here, since a much larger clone lies one base away. The gene calls are TRBV11-2 and TRBJ2-5; 11 nucleotides match TRBD2. The junction had 7 bases not matched to a gene; V was cut back by 4 bases and J by 6 bases. The CDR3 is 15 amino acids. Germline CDR1 is SGHAT and CDR2 is FQNNGV. In DNA, the CDR3 is TGTGCCAGCAGCTACCCCGTAGCGGGGGGGAAGACCCAGTACTTC. As protein: CASSYPVAGGKTQYF.

As concerns this clonotype: Since a much larger clone is just one base distant, this may be a read error. The chain is built from TRBV7-2 and TRBJ2-3; maybe TRBD2 (5 bases). Germline values: CDR1 SGHTA, CDR2 FQGNSA. V was cut by 1 base and J by 6 bases, with 11 bases left in between. This CDR3 contains 14 residues. CDR3 nucleotides: TGTGCCAGCAGCTTAGTAGAGGGTCGGGATACGCAGTATTTT. This sequence encodes CASSLVEGRDTQYF.

This CDR3 reads CAWSGDRGYQPQHF. In nucleotides, the CDR3 is TGTGCCTGGAGCGGGGACAGGGGATATCAGCCCCAGCATTTT. V and J are TRBV30 and TRBJ1-5; 10 nucleotides align to TRBD1. Losses at the gene ends were 3 bases for V and 5 bases for J; bases not matched to a gene: 4. Germline assignment: CDR1 GTSNPN and CDR2 SVGIG (reference sequence). CDR3 length: 14 amino acids.

Many counts were recorded for this clonotype. The rearrangement links TRBV7-2 to TRBJ1-5; no clear D gene. This CDR3 comprises 13 residues. The germline V gene has CDR1 SGHTA and CDR2 FQGNSA. Trimming pared 4 bases from V and 3 bases from J, leaving 7 bases between. CDR3 sequence: CASSSQFNQPQHF. CDR3 nucleotide sequence: TGTGCCAGCAGCTCGCAATTCAATCAGCCCCAGCATTTT.

Comments on this clonotype: This could be a read error, since a much larger clone is one nucleotide away. V is TRBV10-3 and J is TRBJ2-7; D is unclear. V was cut by 6 bases and J by 1 base, with 13 bases left in between. The CDR3 extends over 14 amino acids. The germline V gene has CDR1 ENHRY and CDR2 SYGVKD. CDR3 in amino acids: CAIRARTASYEQYF. In nucleotides, the CDR3 is TGTGCCATCAGAGCTCGGACGGCATCCTACGAGCAGTACTTC.

Comment on this clonotype: A clone one base away is much larger, so this may be a read error. This chain joins TRBV6-5 and TRBJ2-4; D could derive from TRBD1 or TRBD2 (7 bases each). Germline CDR1 is MNHEY and CDR2 is SVGAGI. This CDR3 contains 14 residues. The CDR3 DNA sequence: TGTGCCAGCACCGGACCAGGGGGGGAAAACGTTCAGTACTTC. Translation: CASTGPGGENVQYF.

This clonotype was counted between two and nine times. This chain links TRBV7-9 with TRBJ1-5; 7 bases are shared with TRBD1. Unmatched junction bases numbered 3, after V lost 5 bases and J lost 5 bases. CDR3 length: 13 amino acids. The germline V gene encodes CDR1 SEHNR and CDR2 FQNEAQ (reference sequence). CDR3 sequence reads: CASSQGQYQPQHF. CDR3 DNA: TGTGCCAGCAGCCAGGGACAGTATCAGCCCCAGCATTTT.

Many counts were recorded for this clonotype. The rearrangement links TRBV4-3 to TRBJ2-7; D is uncertain. The CDR3 extends over 15 amino acids. Germline assignment: CDR1 LGHNA and CDR2 YSLEER. Trimming took 0 bases from V and 0 from J, leaving 9 bases between them. CDR3 DNA: TGCGCCAGCAGCCAAGATCGCCACAACTCCTACGAGCAGTACTTC. Translation gives CASSQDRHNSYEQYF.

This clonotype was seen many times. The chain joins TRBV10-3 to TRBJ2-5; TRBD2 might be the D (5 bases). CDR1 and CDR2 (germline): ENHRY, SYGVKD. This CDR3 has 13 amino acids. V dropped 4 bases and J dropped 5 bases, with 11 bases sitting between them. The CDR3 sequence is CAISGGPRETQYF. The CDR3 coding sequence is TGTGCCATCAGTGGCGGGCCTCGGGAGACCCAGTACTTC.

The J gene is TRBJ2-4, the V gene TRBV12-5, with TRBD1 matching 9 bases. The J call may be in error: the DNA end matches TRBJ2-5 better. Germline V gives CDR1 LGHNT, CDR2 FRNRAP. CDR3 length: 16 residues. CDR3: CASGLASDRGHGTQYF. As DNA, the CDR3 is TGTGCTAGTGGTTTGGCATCGGACAGGGGCCATGGGACCCAGTACTTC.

The chain links TRBV7-9 to TRBJ2-3; tentatively, D is TRBD1 or TRBD2 (6 bases each). V was shortened by 8 bases and J by 3 bases, with 15 bases between the two germline ends. The CDR3 is 14 residues long. Germline lookup yields CDR1 SEHNR and CDR2 FQNEAQ (reference sequence). The CDR3 loop reads CASGPGAKTDTQYF. The CDR3 nucleotides are TGTGCCAGCGGTCCGGGGGCGAAGACAGATACGCAGTATTTT.

With respect to this clonotype: This sequence may be a read error, since a much larger clone differs from it by one base. The chain uses TRBV6-2 or TRBV6-3 and TRBJ2-1; TRBD1 aligns across 9 bases. This CDR3 comprises 14 residues. V shed 3 bases and J 9 bases; nucleotides not matched to a gene: 6. The germline gives CDR1 MNHEY, CDR2 SVGEGT. The CDR3 nucleotides read TGTGCCAGCAGTTATCCGGGACAGGGCAGTGAGCAGTTCTTC. Protein product: CASSYPGQGSEQFF.

The count of this clonotype is one. This chain connects TRBV12-3 or TRBV12-4 to TRBJ2-1; D is uncertain. Trimming removed 6 bases at V and 2 bases at J, with 11 bases between. This CDR3 contains 14 residues. CDR3 in DNA: TGTGCCAGCAGCGTCGACTGGCCCTACAATGAGCAGTTCTTC. Translated: CASSVDWPYNEQFF.

In its sample, this clonotype was seen many times. The chain recombines TRBV20-1 with TRBJ2-5; D ambiguous. V lost 3 bases, J lost 5 bases, and 13 bases lay in between. Germline assignment: CDR1 DFQATT and CDR2 SNEGSKA (reference sequence). The CDR3 has 13 residues. Here the CDR3 reads CSARSTVRETQYF. CDR3 bases: TGCAGTGCTAGGTCTACAGTCCGGGAGACCCAGTACTTC.

This clonotype appeared many times. The chain combines TRBV7-6 with TRBJ2-1; 7 nucleotides line up with TRBD2. Trimming took 5 bases from V and 7 from J; bases not matched to a gene: 11. Looked up from germline, CDR1 is SGHVS and CDR2 is FNYEAQ. This CDR3 has 15 residues. In DNA form, the CDR3 reads TGTGCCAGCAGCCCGGGGAGGGGTCGGACGAATGAGCAGTTCTTC. Translating gives CASSPGRGRTNEQFF.

This clonotype showed up just a few times. The chain uses TRBV14 and TRBJ2-1, with TRBD2 matching 13 bases. CDR3 size: 16 residues. The trim removed 5 bases at V and 12 bases at J, leaving 13 bases unmatched. Germline V gene lookup returns CDR1 SGHDN and CDR2 FVKESK. This CDR3 is CASSKLLAGGLDGQFF. Here the CDR3 DNA reads TGTGCCAGCAGCAAACTACTAGCGGGGGGGCTCGATGGGCAGTTCTTC. The variable domain in full, with the rest retrieved from reference TRBV14 and TRBJ2-1, is EAGVTQFPSHSVIEKGQTVTLRCDPISGHDNLYWYRRVMGKEIKFLLHFVKESKQDESGMPNNRFLAERTGGTYSTLKVQPAELEDSGVYFCASSKLLAGGLDGQFFGPGTRLTVL.

With regard to this clonotype: A much more abundant neighbour one base away suggests this may be a read error. The CDR3 DNA sequence: TGTGCCAACAGTAAGAGGGGAAATGAGCAGTTCTTC. This gives the protein CANSKRGNEQFF. The rearrangement uses TRBV6-2 or TRBV6-3 and TRBJ2-1; D may be TRBD1 or TRBD2 (5 bases each). This CDR3 contains 12 residues. The V gene's germline CDR1 is MNHEY and CDR2 SVGEGT.

This clonotype was observed at least ten times. This sequence joins TRBV10-3 and TRBJ2-3; 10 nucleotides align to TRBD2. CDR3 size: 18 residues. The V gene end was trimmed by 4 bases and the J gene end by 2 bases; junction bases not matched to a gene: 12. Germline V CDR1 and CDR2: ENHRY, SYGVKD. DNA for the CDR3: TGTGCCATCAGTGCGAGCGGGGGGGCCCCTTTTCCCACAGATACGCAGTATTTT. Translation gives CAISASGGAPFPTDTQYF.

This clonotype was counted many times. One end of the junction fails to match germline, which may point to a read error. The chain uses TRBV7-7 and TRBJ2-3; no definite D call. The CDR3 runs 15 residues. From germline, CDR1 is SSHAT and CDR2 FNYEAQ (reference sequence). DNA for the CDR3: TGTGCTAGCAGTCCCTCTCCCTGGGCGACAGATACGCAGTATTTT. It is translated as CASSPSPWATDTQYF.

The chain couples TRBV10-3 to TRBJ1-5; 9 bases align to TRBD1. With 2 bases clipped from V and 9 bases from J, the junction kept 5 bases outside the gene matches. The CDR3 extends over 14 amino acids. Germline V gene data show CDR1 as ENHRY and CDR2 as SYGVKD. The CDR3 bases are TGTGCCATCAGTGAGAGGGACAGGGCTTGGCCCCAGCATTTT. This gives the protein CAISERDRAWPQHF.

The chain uses TRBV6-2 or TRBV6-3 and TRBJ2-3, with 12 bases aligning to TRBD2. The length of the CDR3 is 19 residues. Germline CDR1 reads MNHEY; CDR2 reads SVGEGT. After removal of 3 bases from V and 4 bases from J, the junction contained 14 bases not matched to a gene. For the CDR3, the DNA is TGTGCCAGCAGTTATTCTATGACTAGCGGGGGCCTCGGAGCAGATACGCAGTATTTT. As protein: CASSYSMTSGGLGADTQYF.

This clonotype was seen only a few times. The rearrangement joins TRBV3-1 to TRBJ2-3, with D perhaps matching TRBD2 (6 bases). Germline loops: CDR1 LGHDT, CDR2 YNNKEL (reference sequence). V lost 0 bases to trimming and J lost 12 bases, with 13 bases between them. The CDR3 length is 13 residues. The CDR3 is CASSQDVGTAQYF. The CDR3 DNA reads TGTGCCAGCAGCCAAGATGTGGGGACTGCTCAGTATTTT.

The chain is built from TRBV30 and TRBJ2-7, with 9 bases aligning to TRBD2. The CDR3 is 15 amino acids. Germline CDR1 reads GTSNPN; CDR2 reads SVGIG (reference sequence). V lost 5 bases to trimming and J lost 2 bases; unmatched junction nucleotides: 10. The CDR3 is CAWAHPLAGAYEQYF. The CDR3 nucleotides are TGTGCCTGGGCCCACCCTTTAGCGGGGGCCTACGAGCAGTACTTC.

In this sample, this clonotype turned up a few times. This chain joins TRBV12-3 or TRBV12-4 and TRBJ2-7; the D gene is possibly TRBD2 (7 bases). The length of the CDR3 is 15 residues. Trimming cost V 7 bases and J 3 bases, with 19 bases left between them. The CDR3 reads CASNGGQGRSYEQYF. The DNA for the CDR3 is TGTGCCAGCAACGGGGGGCAGGGACGGAGCTACGAGCAGTACTTC.

This clonotype has a handful of counts. V usage is TRBV12-3 or TRBV12-4 and J usage is TRBJ2-2; perhaps TRBD2 as D (7 bases). This CDR3 spans 16 amino acids. The ends were cut back, 0 bases at V and 6 bases at J, with 14 bases in the middle. This CDR3 is CASSLAGGPVPGELFF. The CDR3 bases are TGTGCCAGCAGTTTAGCGGGGGGGCCGGTACCCGGGGAGCTGTTTTTT.